The 21 T cell receptor beta chains below were found in one sample sequenced in a study of CXCR3-negative and CXCR3-positive naive CD8 T cells. Overall study results and limits: CXCR3-positive naive cells carried more hydrophobic TRB CDR3s than CXCR3-negative naive cells did.

These receptors have no known antigen. UMI-tagged TRB cDNA libraries were built via 5' RACE. TCRdb re-called the 5' RACE reads and shows each CDR3 protein once, DNA omitted. The sample totals fewer than 90,000 distinct CDR3 sequences. The material sequenced was naive CXCR3+ CD8+ T cells from blood. Subset described: CD45RO-CCR7+CD27+CD95- naive CD8+ T cells expressing CXCR3 (TNR3+). The receptors stem from a human donor in good health. Some clones in this sample may be carry-over from other donors' samples.

V is TRBV4-3 and J is TRBJ2-1; absent DNA, TCRdb's TRBD1 call cannot be checked. CDR1 is LGHNA, CDR2 YSLEER, per germline. This CDR3 has 15 residues. The chain's CDR3 is CASSQDGSDRGEQFF.

This chain joins TRBV29-1 and TRBJ2-1; absent DNA, TCRdb's TRBD1 call cannot be checked. The CDR3 extends over 14 amino acids. Looked up from germline, CDR1 is SQVTM and CDR2 is ANQGSEA. The CDR3 loop reads CSVEDLGGAAEQFF.

The rearrangement joins TRBV6-4 to TRBJ2-6; lacking DNA, the TRBD2 call made by TCRdb goes unchecked. The germline V gene has CDR1 MRHNA and CDR2 SNTAGT. This CDR3 region has 16 residues. The CDR3 is CASSPESGAGANVLTF.

The chain combines TRBV20-1 with TRBJ2-7; the TCRdb D gene call, TRBD2, has no DNA to confirm it. The CDR3 contains 15 residues. Germline CDR1 DFQATT, CDR2 SNEGSKA (reference sequence). The CDR3 region is CSATRRLAFGYEQYF.

The chain employs TRBV24-1 and TRBJ1-5; TCRdb picks TRBD1, but there is no DNA to check that call. CDR3 length equals 12 residues. Germline V gene sequence: CDR1 KGHDR, CDR2 SFDVKD. The CDR3 protein is CATPTGNQPQHF.

The chain links TRBV4-2 to TRBJ2-7; TCRdb outputs TRBD2, but without DNA this stays unchecked. Germline CDR1 reads LGHNA; CDR2 reads YNFKEQ. The CDR3 loop spans 16 amino acids. The CDR3 region is CASSESLAGASYEQYF.

V is TRBV20-1 and J is TRBJ1-2; TCRdb proposes TRBD1, but this gene call is untestable without DNA. CDR1 and CDR2 (germline): DFQATT, SNEGSKA (reference sequence). This CDR3 is 14 amino acids long. This CDR3 is CSALKRGVNYGYTF.

The genes are TRBV3-1 and TRBJ1-2; TCRdb designates TRBD1, a call that cannot be tested without DNA. There are 17 residues in the CDR3. Looked up from germline, CDR1 is LGHDT and CDR2 is YNNKEL (reference sequence). This CDR3 reads CASSQDEDPDRGYGYTF.

This rearrangement joins TRBV7-9 to TRBJ1-3. The germline V gene encodes CDR1 SEHNR and CDR2 FQNEAQ (reference sequence). The CDR3 length is 14 residues. The CDR3 spells CASSLDPVSNTIYF.

J is TRBJ1-1 and V is TRBV6-5; no DNA is available, so the TRBD1 call from TCRdb remains unchecked. Germline-derived CDR1 and CDR2 are MNHEY and SVGAGI. The CDR3 has 14 amino acids. CDR3 region: CASTLQTGDTEAFF.

The chain joins TRBV28 to TRBJ2-1. The CDR3 is 16 amino acids. The germline V gene has CDR1 MDHEN and CDR2 SYDVKM. The CDR3 protein is CASSFYAASPYNEQFF.

The chain recombines TRBV20-1 with TRBJ2-7; TCRdb calls TRBD2, which cannot be checked without DNA. Germline CDR1 DFQATT, CDR2 SNEGSKA (reference sequence). This CDR3 comprises 14 residues. The CDR3 loop is CSAREGLAAYEQYF.

The V gene is TRBV7-2, the J gene TRBJ1-1; absent DNA, TCRdb's TRBD1 call cannot be checked. From germline, CDR1 is SGHTA and CDR2 FQGNSA. This CDR3 is 14 amino acids long. The CDR3 protein is CASTWGGLGTEAFF.

The V call is TRBV28, the J call TRBJ2-1; absent DNA, TCRdb's TRBD1 call cannot be checked. Germline CDR1 and CDR2: MDHEN and SYDVKM. The CDR3 has 14 residues. This CDR3 is CASRGTGVGGEQFF.

The J gene is TRBJ2-7, the V gene TRBV9. The CDR3 spans 13 residues. Per germline, CDR1 SGDLS and CDR2 YYNGEE. The CDR3 sequence: CASSESDFYEQYF.

The rearrangement joins TRBV11-2 to TRBJ1-2; the TCRdb call, TRBD1, lacks DNA for checking. Germline-derived CDR1 and CDR2 are SGHAT and FQNNGV. The CDR3 extends over 19 amino acids. This chain's CDR3 is CASSLESVIFQGAGYGYTF.

The chain couples TRBV6-2 or TRBV6-3 to TRBJ2-1. CDR3 length: 16 residues. Germline V gene data show CDR1 as MNHEY and CDR2 as SVGEGT. The CDR3 sequence: CASSYSIELLYNEQFF.

The CDR3 reads CSVETAIYGYTF. This rearrangement joins TRBV29-1 to TRBJ1-2. The CDR3 totals 12 residues. Germline-derived CDR1 and CDR2 are SQVTM and ANQGSEA.

This CDR3 reads CASSQGSSGAYEQYF. The J gene is TRBJ2-7, the V gene TRBV3-1; TCRdb outputs TRBD2, but without DNA this stays unchecked. CDR3 length equals 15 residues. CDR1 and CDR2 (germline): LGHDT, YNNKEL (reference sequence).

The chain joins TRBV12-3 or TRBV12-4 to TRBJ2-7. This CDR3 comprises 13 residues. This CDR3 is CASSFAASYEQYF.

CDR3: CASSLGLAGATQETQYF. V gene TRBV28 combines with J gene TRBJ2-5; TCRdb picks TRBD2, but there is no DNA to check that call. The CDR3 sequence is 17 residues long. CDR1 and CDR2 from the germline V gene are MDHEN and SYDVKM.